This T cell receptor (beta chain) originates from a study of shared clonotypes between healthy human individuals. In the study overall: Each donor had three CD4 naive, three CD4 memory, two CD8 naive and one CD8 memory plate.

Using immunoSEQ multiplex PCR, the repertoire was profiled, and TCRdb retains in-frame clones only, with some absent. The sample shows some 2,100,000 clones, 90% to 95% of them seen only once. Concerning this clone: Its antigen remains unknown.

Overall study findings and caveats: Roughly 5% of naive CD4 clonotypes were shared across four donors. Rarefaction gave evidence that sorted-subset sequencing remained incomplete despite large depth.

Naive CD8 cells were CD45RO-negative, positively selected for CCR7, excluding terminally differentiated effector memory CD45RA+ cells. The V end lost 3 bases, the J end lost 4 bases, and 11 bases lay between the germline ends. There are 13 residues in the CDR3. Germline V gives CDR1 SGDLS, CDR2 YYNGEE. This rearrangement joins TRBV9 to TRBJ2-7; perhaps D is TRBD1 or TRBD2 (5 bases each). This receptor was identified in a young man in good health. Some clones in this sample may be carry-over from other donors' samples. The source material was naive CD8+ T cells from PBMCs. The CDR3 DNA reads as TGTGCCAGCAGCGGGGACGGACCTTACGAGCAGTACTTC. Amino acids: CASSGDGPYEQYF.